This record covers a single T cell receptor beta chain. What it recognizes is unknown. This entry belongs to a study of shared clonotypes between healthy human individuals. Germline trimming cut 0 bases from V and 0 bases from J; bases unmatched to any gene: 4. The CDR3 runs to 16 residues. Germline lookup yields CDR1 LGHNA and CDR2 YSLEER. Nashville, Tennessee was home to all donors, each a Caucasian adult. Negatively enriched CD4+ T cells were divided by CD45RA into naive and memory. Findings of the study overall: Among the subsets, naive ones generally showed larger estimated richness than memory ones. Non-shared clonotypes had lower generation probabilities than those shared by all four donors.

Produced via immunoSEQ multiplex PCR; TCRdb's table is partial and in-frame only. The data hold more than 850,000 clones, with 75% to 80% observed a single time. The TCR originated in a man aged 18 to 29 in good health. Some clones in this sample may be carry-over from other donors' samples. Sequencing was done on a sample of memory CD4+ T cells from PBMCs. Sample subset: CD45RA-negative fraction. The chain couples TRBV4-3 to TRBJ1-1; 7 bases match TRBD1. CDR3 amino acids: CASSQDLTGMNTEAFF. CDR3 nucleotides: TGCGCCAGCAGCCAAGATTTGACAGGGATGAACACTGAAGCTTTCTTT.